These 17 T cell receptor beta chains share one sample of origin, sequenced in a study of control samples from healthy donors and cancer patients. Libraries were prepared by immunoSEQ multiplex PCR; TCRdb keeps only in-frame clonotypes and omits some of them. The table has under 200,000 clones, around 95% seen once. Specimen: blood. These receptors all stem from a woman between 55 and 75 years old in good health.

Remarks on this clone: At one boundary the junction diverges from the germline segment, which might be a read error. The V gene is TRBV5-1, the J gene TRBJ1-2; possible D gene TRBD1, 5 bases. This CDR3 is 17 amino acids long. From germline, CDR1 is SGHRS and CDR2 YFSETQ. This CDR3 reads CASSLEGRTQTQAGHTF. The CDR3 nucleotides read TGCGCCAGCAGCTTGGAAGGGCGGACACAAACCCAGGCTGGCCACACCTTC.

V usage is TRBV4-3 and J usage is TRBJ1-3; no reliable D call. Germline CDR1 reads LGHNA; CDR2 reads YSLEER. The V gene lost 4 bases and the J gene lost 0 bases, with 7 bases spanning the gap. This CDR3 spans 14 amino acids. CDR3 bases: TGCGCCAGCAGCCCTCGGGACTCTGGAAACACCATATATTTT. Its protein product is CASSPRDSGNTIYF.

CDR3: CASSKRQCVGLEAFF. In DNA form, the CDR3 reads TGTGCCAGCAGCAAGAGGCAATGTGTAGGGCTTGAAGCTTTCTTT. The chain combines TRBV21-1 with TRBJ1-1. TRBV21-1 is a known pseudogene. The CDR3 is 15 amino acids.

This clone was counted between two and nine times. This chain joins TRBV27 and TRBJ1-2, with 7 bases identical to TRBD1. CDR3 length: 14 residues. CDR1 MNHEY and CDR2 SMNVEV come from the germline V gene (reference sequence). V lost 6 bases, J lost 4 bases, and 8 bases stayed unmatched. This CDR3 is CASSPQGVGYGYTF. The DNA of the CDR3 is TGTGCCAGCAGCCCCCAGGGGGTCGGCTATGGCTACACCTTC.

V usage is TRBV9 and J usage is TRBJ1-2; a possible D gene is TRBD1 (5 bases). Germline CDR1 SGDLS, CDR2 YYNGEE. This CDR3 has 15 amino acids. Trimming took off 4 bases at V and 8 bases at J, with 21 bases between the two ends. The CDR3 loop reads CASSTSSPGARGYTF. In DNA form, the CDR3 reads TGTGCCAGCAGCACCTCATCTCCCGGGGCGCGGGGCTACACCTTC.

The gene calls are TRBV7-6 and TRBJ1-3, with D unclear. Trimming pared 3 bases from V and 3 bases from J, leaving 12 bases between. The V gene's germline CDR1 is SGHVS and CDR2 FNYEAQ. The CDR3 consists of 15 residues. The CDR3 loop is CASSLNAVHGNTIYF. The CDR3 nucleotides are TGTGCCAGCAGCTTGAATGCGGTTCATGGAAACACCATATATTTT.

The chain has TRBV27 and TRBJ2-1; D is undetermined. V was pared by 4 bases and J by 4 bases, with 5 bases between. The CDR3 sequence is 12 residues long. Germline values: CDR1 MNHEY, CDR2 SMNVEV (reference sequence). Written as DNA, the CDR3 is TGTGCCAGCAGTTCACCGTACAATGAGCAGTTCTTC. Its translation is CASSSPYNEQFF.

Comment on this clone: Germline and junction disagree at one end, which may indicate a read error. V and J are TRBV7-7 and TRBJ2-3, with TRBD1 as a possible D gene (6 bases). Germline values: CDR1 SSHAT, CDR2 FNYEAQ (reference sequence). The CDR3 is made up of 14 amino acids. CDR3: CASSARQGTDTQYF. CDR3 nucleotide sequence: TGTGCTAGCAGCGCCCGACAGGGCACAGATACGCAGTATTTT.

The chain joins TRBV6-1 to TRBJ1-5, with D unresolved. V shed 2 bases and J shed 1 base, with 15 bases lying between them. The CDR3 has 17 residues. CDR1 and CDR2 from the germline V gene are MNHNS and SASEGT. The DNA of the CDR3 is TGTGCCAGCAGTGAATCCCCATATCCGGCCAGCAATCAGCCCCAGCATTTT. The encoded protein is CASSESPYPASNQPQHF.

The chain is built from TRBV2 and TRBJ1-5; D not resolved. CDR3 length: 13 amino acids. Per the germline V gene, CDR1 is SNHLY and CDR2 is FYNNEI. V was cut by 4 bases and J by 4 bases, with 8 bases left in between. The DNA for the CDR3 is TGTGCCAGCAGTGGGGAACCTAATCAGCCCCAGCATTTT. This translates into CASSGEPNQPQHF.

Comment on this clone: Other DNA sequences in this sample translate to the same CDR3. J is TRBJ2-3 and V is TRBV7-7; D is possibly TRBD1 or TRBD2 (6 bases each). The CDR3 extends over 15 amino acids. Trimming stripped 5 bases from V and 3 bases from J, with 15 bases between. Germline V gene data show CDR1 as SSHAT and CDR2 as FNYEAQ (reference sequence). The CDR3 reads CASSQYKGGTDTQYF. CDR3 coding DNA: TGTGCCAGCAGCCAATACAAGGGGGGTACAGATACGCAGTATTTT.

This chain uses TRBV7-2 with TRBJ2-5, with D uncertain. The CDR3 consists of 12 residues. Trimming took 2 bases from V and 4 from J, leaving 5 bases between them. Germline CDR1 SGHTA, CDR2 FQGNSA. CDR3 coding DNA: TGTGCCAGCAGCTTATACTCAGAGACCCAGTACTTC. This sequence encodes CASSLYSETQYF.

This chain joins TRBV7-8 and TRBJ1-5; the D is unclear. This CDR3 is built from 15 residues. Trimming left V 1 base short and J 1 base short, with 8 bases between. Germline V gene lookup returns CDR1 SGHVS and CDR2 FQNEAQ. CDR3 sequence: CASSLEGLSNQPQHF. In DNA form, the CDR3 reads TGTGCCAGCAGCTTAGAGGGTTTAAGCAATCAGCCCCAGCATTTT.

This clone was seen only a few times. This sequence joins TRBV7-3 and TRBJ1-2; D unresolved. V was pared by 2 bases and J by 10 bases, with 20 bases between. This CDR3 is 15 amino acids long. CDR1 and CDR2 from the germline V gene are SGHTA and FQGTGA. CDR3: CASSLLVGIERIYTF. Written as DNA, the CDR3 is TGTGCCAGCAGCTTATTAGTGGGAATCGAACGCATCTACACCTTC.

This chain connects TRBV4-3 to TRBJ2-7; TRBD1 agrees at 7 bases. This CDR3 is 13 amino acids long. V shed 4 bases, J shed 3 bases, and the junction held 3 bases outside the gene matches. Germline lookup yields CDR1 LGHNA and CDR2 YSLEER. Written as DNA, the CDR3 is TGCGCCAGCAGCCGGGACAGTGGCTACGAGCAGTACTTC. This sequence encodes CASSRDSGYEQYF.

DNA for the CDR3: TGTGCCAGCAGCTCCAGGGCGGGGAACACCGGGGAGCTGTTTTTT. Its protein is CASSSRAGNTGELFF. This sequence joins TRBV7-9 and TRBJ2-2; D tentatively fits TRBD1 or TRBD2 (5 bases each). Trimming removed 4 bases at V and 1 base at J, with 10 bases between. CDR1 SEHNR and CDR2 FQNEAQ come from the germline V gene (reference sequence). This CDR3 has 15 amino acids.

The chain uses TRBV5-1 and TRBJ1-2, with 7 bases that match TRBD1. Trimming cost V 3 bases and J 4 bases; bases outside gene matches: 18. From germline, CDR1 is SGHRS and CDR2 YFSETQ. This CDR3 region has 18 residues. CDR3 region: CASSWNSGTDAPFYGYTF. In nucleotides, the CDR3 is TGCGCCAGCAGCTGGAACTCCGGGACAGACGCCCCCTTCTATGGCTACACCTTC.